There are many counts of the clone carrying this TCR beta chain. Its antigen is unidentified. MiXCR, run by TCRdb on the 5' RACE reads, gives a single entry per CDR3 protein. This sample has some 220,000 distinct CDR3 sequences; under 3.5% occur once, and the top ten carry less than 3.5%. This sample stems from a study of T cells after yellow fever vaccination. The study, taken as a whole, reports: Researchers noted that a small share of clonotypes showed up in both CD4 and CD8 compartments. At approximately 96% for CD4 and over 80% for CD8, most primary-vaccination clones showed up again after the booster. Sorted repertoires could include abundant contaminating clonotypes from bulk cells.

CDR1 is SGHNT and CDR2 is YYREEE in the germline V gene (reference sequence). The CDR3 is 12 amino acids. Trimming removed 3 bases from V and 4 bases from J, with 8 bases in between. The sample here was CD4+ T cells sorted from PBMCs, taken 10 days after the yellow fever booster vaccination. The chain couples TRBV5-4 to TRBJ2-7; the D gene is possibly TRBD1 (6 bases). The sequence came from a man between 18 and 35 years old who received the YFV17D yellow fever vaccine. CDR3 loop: CASSSQGYEQYF. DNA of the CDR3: TGTGCCAGCAGCTCCCAGGGGTACGAGCAGTACTTC.